This T cell receptor beta chain appears in the sequencing data of a study of technical replicates of blood from a few donors. Repertoires were generated with immunoSEQ multiplex PCR, while TCRdb's copy carries only in-frame clones and drops some. The repertoire holds tens of thousands of clones, roughly 95% seen once, with around 0.35% in the top ten. Sequencing input: T cells isolated from PBMCs. This TCR came from a human donor in good health.

CDR3 in DNA: TGTGCCAGCAGCTTAGCGGGCAGGGGAACCAATCAGCCCCAGCATTTT. Translation: CASSLAGRGTNQPQHF. The rearrangement uses TRBV7-6 and TRBJ1-5; weak D call: TRBD1 (6 bases). Between the trimmed V and J ends, which lost 0 bases and 3 bases, there was a span of 12 bases. Germline CDR1 is SGHVS and CDR2 is FNYEAQ. This CDR3 comprises 16 residues.